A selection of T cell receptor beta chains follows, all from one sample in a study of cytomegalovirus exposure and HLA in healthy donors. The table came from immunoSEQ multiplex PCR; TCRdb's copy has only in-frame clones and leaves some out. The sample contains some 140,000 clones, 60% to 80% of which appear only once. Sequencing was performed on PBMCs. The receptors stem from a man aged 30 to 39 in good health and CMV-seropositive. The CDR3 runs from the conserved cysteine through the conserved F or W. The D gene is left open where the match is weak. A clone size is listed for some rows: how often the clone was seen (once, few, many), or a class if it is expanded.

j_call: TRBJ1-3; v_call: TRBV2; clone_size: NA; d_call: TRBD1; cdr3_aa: CASQPGGAGNTIYF; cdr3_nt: TGTGCCAGCCAACCAGGGGGAGCTGGAAACACCATATATTTT
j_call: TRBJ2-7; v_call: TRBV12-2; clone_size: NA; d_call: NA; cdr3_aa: CASRLRTSEPYEQYF; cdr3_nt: TGTGCAAGTCGCCTTAGGACTAGCGAACCCTACGAGCAGTACTTC
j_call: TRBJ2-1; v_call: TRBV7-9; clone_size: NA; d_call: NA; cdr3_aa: CASSLDRLQFF; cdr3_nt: TGTGCCAGCAGCTTAGACAGGTTGCAGTTCTTC
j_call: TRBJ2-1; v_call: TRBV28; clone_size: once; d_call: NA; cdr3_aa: CASSLIYRENEQFF; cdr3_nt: TGTGCCAGCAGTTTAATCTATCGGGAAAATGAGCAGTTCTTC
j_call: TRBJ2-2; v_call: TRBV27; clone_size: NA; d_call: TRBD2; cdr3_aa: CASSLLAALTGELFF; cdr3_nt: TGTGCCAGCAGTTTACTAGCGGCTCTCACCGGGGAGCTGTTTTTT
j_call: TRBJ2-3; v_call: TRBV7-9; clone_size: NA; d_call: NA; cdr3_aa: CASSLEGKEGDTQYF; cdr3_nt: TGTGCCAGCAGCTTAGAGGGAAAGGAGGGGGATACGCAGTATTTT
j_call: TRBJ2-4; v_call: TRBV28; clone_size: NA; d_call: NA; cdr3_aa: CASSDRQGLYF; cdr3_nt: TGTGCCAGCAGTGACCGCCAGGGCCTGTACTTC
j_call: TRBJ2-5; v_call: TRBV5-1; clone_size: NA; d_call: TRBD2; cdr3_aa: CASSFGLAGSQETQYF; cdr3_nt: TGCGCCAGCAGCTTTGGATTAGCGGGTTCGCAAGAGACCCAGTACTTC
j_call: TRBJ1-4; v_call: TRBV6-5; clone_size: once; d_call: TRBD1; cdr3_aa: CASSPRGTVNEKLFF; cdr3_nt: TGTGCCAGCAGTCCTAGGGGGACAGTTAATGAAAAACTGTTTTTT
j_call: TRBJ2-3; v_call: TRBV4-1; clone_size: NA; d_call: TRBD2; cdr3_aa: CASSQLAAATDTQYF; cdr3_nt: TGCGCCAGCAGCCAACTAGCGGCAGCTACAGATACGCAGTATTTT
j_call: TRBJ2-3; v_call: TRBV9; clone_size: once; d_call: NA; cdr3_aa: CASSVGQGRADTQYF; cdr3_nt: TGTGCCAGCAGCGTTGGGCAGGGGAGGGCAGATACGCAGTATTTT
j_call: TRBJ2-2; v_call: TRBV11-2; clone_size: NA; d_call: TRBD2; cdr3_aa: CASSLDPTSGKNTGELFF; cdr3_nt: TGTGCCAGCAGCTTAGATCCCACTAGCGGGAAGAACACCGGGGAGCTGTTTTTT
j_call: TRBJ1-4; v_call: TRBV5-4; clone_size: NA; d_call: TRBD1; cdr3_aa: CASSWGQDRVSEKLFF; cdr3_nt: TGTGCCAGCAGCTGGGGACAGGACAGGGTTAGTGAAAAACTGTTTTTT
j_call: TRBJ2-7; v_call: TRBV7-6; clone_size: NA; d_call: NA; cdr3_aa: CASSLDIVTSGRGEQYF; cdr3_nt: TGTGCCAGCAGCTTGGATATTGTAACTAGTGGACGGGGGGAGCAGTACTTC
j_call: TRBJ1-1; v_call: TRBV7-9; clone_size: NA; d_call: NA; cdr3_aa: CASSLWTAEAFF; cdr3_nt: TGTGCCAGCAGCTTGTGGACAGCCGAAGCTTTCTTT
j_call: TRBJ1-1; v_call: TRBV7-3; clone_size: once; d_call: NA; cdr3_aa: CASSSGIANTEAFF; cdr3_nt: TGTGCCAGCAGTTCGGGAATTGCTAACACTGAAGCTTTCTTT
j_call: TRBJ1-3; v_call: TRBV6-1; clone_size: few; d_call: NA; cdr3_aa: CASSDSGYSGNTIYF; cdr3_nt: TGTGCCAGCAGTGACTCCGGTTACTCTGGAAACACCATATATTTT
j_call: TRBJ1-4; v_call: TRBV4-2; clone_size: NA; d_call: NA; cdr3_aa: CASSQDYSKATNEKLFF; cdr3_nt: TGTGCCAGCAGCCAAGATTACAGCAAAGCAACTAATGAAAAACTGTTTTTT
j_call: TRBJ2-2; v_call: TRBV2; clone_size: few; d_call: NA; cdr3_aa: CASTEQGGELFF; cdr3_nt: TGTGCCAGCACCGAACAGGGCGGGGAGCTGTTTTTT
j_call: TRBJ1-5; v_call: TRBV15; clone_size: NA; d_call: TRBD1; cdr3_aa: CATSSGQASNQPQHF; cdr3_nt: TGTGCCACCAGCAGCGGACAGGCGAGCAATCAGCCCCAGCATTTT
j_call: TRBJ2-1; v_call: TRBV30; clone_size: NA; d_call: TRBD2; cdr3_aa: CAWSSGDYNEQFF; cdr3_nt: TGTGCCTGGTCTAGCGGGGACTACAATGAGCAGTTCTTC
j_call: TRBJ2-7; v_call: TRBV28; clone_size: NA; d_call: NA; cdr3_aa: CASSSIRFGRKNTYEQYF; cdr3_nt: TGTGCCAGCAGTTCTATTCGTTTTGGCAGGAAAAACACCTACGAGCAGTACTTC
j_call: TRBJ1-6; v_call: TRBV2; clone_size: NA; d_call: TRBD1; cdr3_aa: CASSGQGIYNSPLHF; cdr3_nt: TGTGCCAGCAGTGGACAGGGAATTTATAATTCACCCCTCCACTTT
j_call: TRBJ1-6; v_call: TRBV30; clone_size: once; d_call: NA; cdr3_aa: CAWSGDTGYSPLHF; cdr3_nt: TGTGCCTGGAGTGGAGATACAGGGTACTCACCCCTCCACTTT
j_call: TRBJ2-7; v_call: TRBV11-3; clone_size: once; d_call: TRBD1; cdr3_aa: CASSRRTGLSGGDDEQYF; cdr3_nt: TGTGCCAGCAGCCGCAGGACAGGCTTATCTGGAGGTGACGACGAGCAGTACTTC
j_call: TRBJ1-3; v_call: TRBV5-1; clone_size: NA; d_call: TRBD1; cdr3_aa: CASSLVGQGAGNTIYF; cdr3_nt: TGCGCCAGCAGCTTGGTGGGACAGGGTGCTGGAAACACCATATATTTT
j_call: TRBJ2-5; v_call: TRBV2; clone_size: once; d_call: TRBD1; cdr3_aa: CASRGGQDIIEYF; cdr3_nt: TGTGCCAGCAGGGGGGGACAGGATATCATAGAGTACTTC
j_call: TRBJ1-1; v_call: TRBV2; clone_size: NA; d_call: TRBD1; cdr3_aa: CASRTGTRYTEAFF; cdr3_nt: TGTGCCAGCAGGACAGGGACGAGGTACACTGAAGCTTTCTTT
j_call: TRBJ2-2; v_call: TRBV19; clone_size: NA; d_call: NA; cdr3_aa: CASSAFKGAGELFF; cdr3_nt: TGTGCCAGTAGTGCTTTTAAGGGGGCCGGGGAGCTGTTTTTT
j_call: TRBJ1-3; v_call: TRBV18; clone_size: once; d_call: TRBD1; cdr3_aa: CASSPTHGQGLSGNTIYF; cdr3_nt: TGTGCCAGCTCACCTACACACGGACAGGGTCTCTCTGGAAACACCATATATTTT
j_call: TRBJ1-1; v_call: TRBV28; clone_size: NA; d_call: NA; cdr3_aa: CASSLWGAKNTEAFF; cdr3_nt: TGTGCCAGCAGTTTATGGGGGGCCAAGAACACTGAAGCTTTCTTT
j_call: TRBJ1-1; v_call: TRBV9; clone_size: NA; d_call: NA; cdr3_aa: CASSVSGGHTEAFF; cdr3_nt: TGTGCCAGCAGCGTATCTGGGGGCCACACTGAAGCTTTCTTT
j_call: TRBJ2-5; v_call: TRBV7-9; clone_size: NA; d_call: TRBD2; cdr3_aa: CASSSRTSGTQYF; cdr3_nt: TGTGCCAGCAGCTCTCGGACTAGTGGGACCCAGTACTTC
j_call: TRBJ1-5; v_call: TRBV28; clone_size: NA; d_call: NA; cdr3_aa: CASIKGNQPQHF; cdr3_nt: TGTGCCAGCATAAAGGGGAATCAGCCCCAGCATTTT
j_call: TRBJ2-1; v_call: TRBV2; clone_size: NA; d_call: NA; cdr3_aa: CASKRTWAGEQFF; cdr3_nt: TGTGCCAGCAAACGGACATGGGCGGGGGAGCAGTTCTTC